These 31 T cell receptor beta chains came from one sample sequenced in a study of blood T cell repertoires in COVID-19. Generated by immunoSEQ multiplex PCR, the TCRdb table keeps only in-frame clones and is missing some. This table has 390,000 or so clones, about 89% appearing once. Source material: peripheral blood. These receptors were taken from a woman under 40 with COVID-19, enrolled during active disease.

J is TRBJ1-2 and V is TRBV4-3; tentative D call: TRBD1 (5 bases). The V end was cut by 3 bases, the J end by 0 bases, with 17 bases between. Germline values: CDR1 LGHNA, CDR2 YSLEER. CDR3 length: 17 amino acids. For the CDR3, the DNA is TGCGCCAGCAGCCAGACCGCATGGGGCCTAACTAACTATGGCTACACCTTC. It encodes CASSQTAWGLTNYGYTF.

The V gene is TRBV29-1, the J gene TRBJ1-4; D perhaps matches TRBD1 (6 bases). The CDR3 totals 14 residues. Between the trimmed V and J ends, which lost 7 bases and 5 bases, there was a span of 17 bases. Germline assignment: CDR1 SQVTM and CDR2 ANQGSEA. The CDR3 bases are TGCAGCGCAAAACGGGGGGGGCAAAATGAAAAACTGTTTTTT. Its protein product is CSAKRGGQNEKLFF.

The chain carries TRBV11-3 and TRBJ2-7; the match to TRBD1 covers 9 bases. Germline V gives CDR1 SGHNT, CDR2 YENEEA. The junction had 12 bases not matched to a gene; V was cut back by 3 bases and J by 6 bases. The CDR3 is 16 residues long. In DNA form, the CDR3 reads TGTGCCAGCAGCTTCTCCCTCGGGACAGGGTACGGCGAGCAGTACTTC. Its protein is CASSFSLGTGYGEQYF.

The chain uses TRBV7-6 and TRBJ2-1, with 13 bases matching TRBD2. Per germline, CDR1 SGHVS and CDR2 FNYEAQ. The length of the CDR3 is 17 residues. V lost 6 bases to trimming and J lost 4 bases; unmatched junction nucleotides: 9. CDR3 sequence reads: CASSITSGRAIYNEQFF. The CDR3 DNA follows: TGTGCCAGCAGTATTACTAGCGGGAGGGCCATTTACAATGAGCAGTTCTTC.

This clone appeared a few times. V and J are TRBV24-1 and TRBJ2-7, with 9 bases matching TRBD2. There are 18 residues in the CDR3. J gave up 5 bases and V 4 bases, and 17 bases lay outside the gene matches. Germline V lookup: CDR1 KGHDR, CDR2 SFDVKD. The CDR3 spells CATSDYPPSAGGPDEQYV. CDR3 nucleotides: TGTGCCACCAGTGACTACCCCCCCTCGGCGGGAGGGCCAGACGAGCAGTACGTC.

The rearrangement links TRBV11-2 to TRBJ2-3; 9 nucleotides agree with TRBD2. Per germline, CDR1 SGHAT and CDR2 FQNNGV. V gave up 5 bases and J gave up 2 bases; unmatched junction bases: 2. The CDR3 covers 14 residues. CDR3 sequence reads: CASSLAGSTDTQYF. The CDR3 DNA sequence: TGTGCCAGCAGCCTAGCGGGGTCCACAGATACGCAGTATTTT.

V usage is TRBV14 and J usage is TRBJ2-1, with D possibly matching TRBD1 (6 bases). Trimming took 5 bases from V and 0 from J, leaving 14 bases between them. Germline lookup yields CDR1 SGHDN and CDR2 FVKESK. This CDR3 has 16 amino acids. The CDR3, as DNA: TGTGCCAGCAGCTCACCGACAGGTCGCTCCTACAATGAGCAGTTCTTC. This encodes CASSSPTGRSYNEQFF. Using reference TRBV14 and TRBJ2-1 for the parts outside the CDR3, the full variable domain is EAGVTQFPSHSVIEKGQTVTLRCDPISGHDNLYWYRRVMGKEIKFLLHFVKESKQDESGMPNNRFLAERTGGTYSTLKVQPAELEDSGVYFCASSSPTGRSYNEQFFGPGTRLTVL.

J is TRBJ1-2 and V is TRBV28; possible D gene TRBD1, 6 bases. This CDR3 is built from 15 residues. With 3 bases removed from V and 5 bases from J, the gap between germline ends came to 16 bases. CDR1 MDHEN and CDR2 SYDVKM come from the germline V gene. The chain's CDR3 is CASSLVRTAGYGYTF. The CDR3 DNA follows: TGTGCCAGCAGTTTGGTGCGGACAGCCGGGTATGGCTACACCTTC.

This rearrangement joins TRBV13 to TRBJ2-3; 9 bases fit TRBD1. Losses at the gene ends were 5 bases for V and 6 bases for J; bases not matched to a gene: 15. Looked up from germline, CDR1 is PRHDT and CDR2 is FYEKMQ (reference sequence). The CDR3 covers 17 residues. CDR3: CASSQPHDRGIVDTQYF. CDR3 DNA: TGTGCCAGCAGCCAACCTCACGACAGGGGGATTGTGGATACGCAGTATTTT.

The rearrangement links TRBV5-1 to TRBJ2-7; tentatively, D is TRBD2 (6 bases). Per the germline V gene, CDR1 is SGHRS and CDR2 is YFSETQ. With 4 bases removed from V and 4 bases from J, the gap between germline ends came to 21 bases. The CDR3 covers 16 residues. The CDR3 bases are TGCGCCAGCAGCGTATCCCCGCGGGACGTAACTTACGAGCAGTACTTC. As protein: CASSVSPRDVTYEQYF.

In DNA, the CDR3 is TGTGCCAGCTCACCGGACGTTGGGGGGGGATTATACGAGCAGTACTTC. It specifies CASSPDVGGGLYEQYF. The chain carries TRBV18 and TRBJ2-7; 7 bases are a match to TRBD2. This CDR3 has 16 amino acids. V shed 3 bases, J shed 4 bases, and the junction held 12 bases outside the gene matches. Germline V gene data show CDR1 as KGHSH and CDR2 as LQKENI.

This chain connects TRBV14 to TRBJ1-2, with D uncertain. The CDR3 is 13 residues long. Trimming cost V 3 bases and J 2 bases, with 7 bases left between them. Germline V gives CDR1 SGHDN, CDR2 FVKESK. The CDR3 sequence: CASSQRANYGYTF. DNA for the CDR3: TGTGCCAGCAGCCAGAGGGCAAACTATGGCTACACCTTC.

V gene TRBV6-5 combines with J gene TRBJ1-1; D is unresolved. V dropped 2 bases and J dropped 4 bases, with 11 bases sitting between them. This CDR3 contains 14 residues. CDR1 is MNHEY, CDR2 SVGAGI, per germline. This CDR3 is CASSYEGRGTEAFF. CDR3 bases: TGTGCCAGCAGTTACGAGGGAAGAGGCACTGAAGCTTTCTTT.

This chain joins TRBV4-1 and TRBJ1-2, with 7 bases lining up with TRBD1. CDR1 and CDR2 (germline): MGHRA, YSYEKL. V gave up 4 bases and J gave up 7 bases; unmatched junction bases: 6. This CDR3 contains 13 residues. The CDR3 coding sequence is TGCGCCAGCAGCCCAAGACAGGGCGGTGGCTACACCTTC. Amino acid sequence: CASSPRQGGGYTF.

The chain uses TRBV9 and TRBJ2-3; D is unclear. CDR1 and CDR2 from the germline V gene are SGDLS and YYNGEE. This CDR3 has 13 amino acids. The V and J ends lost 4 bases and 3 bases respectively, with 9 bases between them. CDR3 residues: CASSPVRTDTQYF. CDR3 DNA: TGTGCCAGCAGCCCAGTAAGAACAGATACGCAGTATTTT.

The rearrangement joins TRBV6-2 or TRBV6-3 to TRBJ2-5, with D unresolved. V was pared by 2 bases and J by 5 bases, with 12 bases between. The germline gives CDR1 MNHEY, CDR2 SVGEGT. This CDR3 has 14 amino acids. DNA of the CDR3: TGTGCCAGCAGTTACAGCCCCCGTCGGGAGACCCAGTACTTC. This codes for CASSYSPRRETQYF.

The gene calls are TRBV5-4 and TRBJ2-1; 10 nucleotides line up with TRBD2. The CDR3 covers 15 residues. The V gene's germline CDR1 is SGHNT and CDR2 YYREEE (reference sequence). The ends lost 0 bases at V and 4 bases at J; junction bases unmatched: 1. The CDR3 region is CASSLDSGGYNEQFF. The CDR3 bases are TGTGCCAGCAGCTTGGATAGCGGGGGGTACAATGAGCAGTTCTTC.

On this clone: Other DNA sequences in this specimen translate into the identical CDR3. V gene TRBV30 combines with J gene TRBJ1-2, with a possible D match to TRBD1 (5 bases). Germline CDR1 and CDR2: GTSNPN and SVGIG (reference sequence). The CDR3 extends over 11 amino acids. V lost 3 bases to trimming and J lost 8 bases, with 10 bases between them. DNA of the CDR3: TGTGCCTGGAGCGGGGGTGGCGGCTACACCTTC. It encodes CAWSGGGGYTF.

The chain employs TRBV25-1 and TRBJ1-1; D may be TRBD1 (5 bases). Deletions cut 6 bases from V and 4 bases from J, with 12 bases between. The germline CDR1 and CDR2 sequences are MGHDK and SYGVNS. CDR3 length: 13 residues. CDR3: CASRGEVSTEAFF. CDR3 in DNA: TGTGCCAGCAGGGGGGAGGTTAGCACTGAAGCTTTCTTT.

This chain joins TRBV4-1 and TRBJ1-2; D may be TRBD1 (5 bases). Germline V CDR1 and CDR2: MGHRA, YSYEKL. The CDR3 contains 16 residues. V shed 1 base and J shed 3 bases, with 15 bases lying between them. CDR3 amino acids: CASSQGRQSLDYGYTF. As DNA, the CDR3 is TGCGCCAGCAGCCAAGGACGACAGAGTCTTGACTATGGCTACACCTTC.

This clone was recorded only once. The same CDR3 is also encoded by other DNA sequences in this sample. The V and J genes are TRBV7-2 and TRBJ1-2; D gene unclear. Germline lookup yields CDR1 SGHTA and CDR2 FQGNSA. This CDR3 has 13 residues. The V and J ends lost 1 base and 2 bases respectively, with 5 bases between them. The CDR3 here is CASSLGRNYGYTF. Written as DNA, the CDR3 is TGTGCCAGCAGCTTAGGGAGAAACTATGGCTACACCTTC.

As regards this clone: One junction end does not reproduce the germline sequence, and a read error may be involved. V and J are TRBV6-2 or TRBV6-3 and TRBJ1-1, with TRBD1 identical over 8 bases. The CDR3 contains 13 residues. The germline V gene has CDR1 MNHEY and CDR2 SVGEGT. The CDR3 nucleotides are TGTGCCAGCATTTACGACAGGGGAGCTGAAGCTTTCTTT. It yields the protein CASIYDRGAEAFF.

Concerning this clone itself: This sample also contains other DNA sequences that code for the same CDR3. This chain links TRBV6-2 or TRBV6-3 with TRBJ1-1; D unclear. This CDR3 has 14 residues. CDR1 MNHEY and CDR2 SVGEGT come from the germline V gene. V dropped 4 bases and J dropped 1 base, with 10 bases sitting between them. CDR3 bases: TGTGCCAGCAGTTCAACGGGGTCGAACACTGAAGCTTTCTTT. This encodes CASSSTGSNTEAFF.

The J gene is TRBJ2-7, the V gene TRBV18, with 9 bases matching TRBD2. The trim removed 6 bases at V and 4 bases at J, leaving 19 bases unmatched. This CDR3 comprises 18 residues. Looked up from germline, CDR1 is KGHSH and CDR2 is LQKENI. The CDR3 DNA reads as TGTGCCAGCTCCCCAGGGGGTGGGATGCGGGAGGGACCATACGAGCAGTACGTC. This translates into CASSPGGGMREGPYEQYV.

V is TRBV14 and J is TRBJ2-1, with D perhaps matching TRBD1 (6 bases). The CDR3 loop spans 16 amino acids. Germline-derived CDR1 and CDR2 are SGHDN and FVKESK. Trimming removed 4 bases at V and 5 bases at J, with 18 bases between. CDR3 residues: CASSLLGGGQNNEQFF. The DNA of the CDR3 is TGTGCCAGCAGCCTACTTGGGGGCGGCCAAAACAATGAGCAGTTCTTC.

This clone was detected a few times. V gene TRBV4-2 combines with J gene TRBJ1-2; D might be TRBD1 (6 bases). This CDR3 has 14 amino acids. The V end lost 1 base, the J end lost 3 bases, and 9 bases lay between the germline ends. Per germline, CDR1 LGHNA and CDR2 YNFKEQ. The CDR3 spells CASSQGRTDYGYTF. The DNA for the CDR3 is TGTGCCAGCAGCCAAGGCAGGACAGACTATGGCTACACCTTC.

The V gene is TRBV5-1, the J gene TRBJ1-6, with 12 bases fitting TRBD1. Germline V gene lookup returns CDR1 SGHRS and CDR2 YFSETQ. The CDR3 covers 16 residues. The V segment lost 3 bases and the J segment 10 bases; nucleotides outside the gene matches: 8. The CDR3 region has the DNA TGCGCCAGCAGCTCGGGACAGGGGGCTCCTGAATCACCCCTCCACTTT. Translation: CASSSGQGAPESPLHF.

The chain employs TRBV18 and TRBJ2-5, with 9 bases fitting TRBD2. V shed 5 bases, J shed 5 bases, and the junction held 6 bases outside the gene matches. There are 14 residues in the CDR3. CDR1 is KGHSH, CDR2 LQKENI, per germline. This CDR3 is CASSRASGEETQYF. The CDR3, as DNA: TGTGCCAGCTCAAGGGCTAGCGGGGAGGAGACCCAGTACTTC.

The genes are TRBV7-9 and TRBJ1-2; 7 positions agree with TRBD1. Unmatched junction bases numbered 9, after V lost 5 bases and J lost 0 bases. The CDR3 runs to 16 residues. The V gene's germline CDR1 is SEHNR and CDR2 FQNEAQ (reference sequence). CDR3 bases: TGTGCCAGCAGCGCTACCGGACAGGAAGCTAACTATGGCTACACCTTC. Translating it yields CASSATGQEANYGYTF.

The chain carries TRBV6-5 and TRBJ2-7, with no clear D. CDR1 and CDR2 (germline): MNHEY, SVGAGI. CDR3 size: 14 residues. V was shortened by 8 bases and J by 3 bases, with 17 bases between the two germline ends. In DNA form, the CDR3 reads TGTGCCAGCTTTAGGTCACGAGGTAACTACGAGCAGTACTTC. Its protein is CASFRSRGNYEQYF.

CDR3 sequence reads: CSVDGAGRNEQFF. The CDR3 DNA is TGCAGCGTTGACGGGGCGGGACGGAATGAGCAGTTCTTC. V and J are TRBV29-1 and TRBJ2-1; TRBD2 might be the D (6 bases). Germline CDR1 and CDR2: SQVTM and ANQGSEA. The CDR3 totals 13 residues. V was trimmed by 3 bases and J by 7 bases, leaving 13 bases between them.